This TCR beta chain was sequenced in a study of blood T cell repertoires in COVID-19. Study overall: PBMCs, B-cell-depleted T cells, or T cells provided the cDNA or gDNA that made up the material.

In the original processing: Amplification of reference gene primers was used by the study to estimate nucleated cell counts. Produced via immunoSEQ multiplex PCR; TCRdb's table is partial and in-frame only. That table supplies the V and J calls and clone size; D and trimming were determined from the DNA. The sample shows approximately 110,000 clones, around 85% of them seen only once. The CDR3 has 16 residues. The V gene's germline CDR1 is WSHSY and CDR2 SAAADI. V was cut by 3 bases and J by 1 base, with 14 bases left in between. The sample consisted of peripheral blood. This receptor was taken from a human donor in a cohort sampled during active COVID-19. This chain links TRBV10-2 with TRBJ2-3; D is possibly TRBD1 (6 bases). In DNA form, the CDR3 reads TGCGCCAGCAGTGACCGAGGACAGATCCGCACAGATACGCAGTATTTT. Translated, it gives CASSDRGQIRTDTQYF.